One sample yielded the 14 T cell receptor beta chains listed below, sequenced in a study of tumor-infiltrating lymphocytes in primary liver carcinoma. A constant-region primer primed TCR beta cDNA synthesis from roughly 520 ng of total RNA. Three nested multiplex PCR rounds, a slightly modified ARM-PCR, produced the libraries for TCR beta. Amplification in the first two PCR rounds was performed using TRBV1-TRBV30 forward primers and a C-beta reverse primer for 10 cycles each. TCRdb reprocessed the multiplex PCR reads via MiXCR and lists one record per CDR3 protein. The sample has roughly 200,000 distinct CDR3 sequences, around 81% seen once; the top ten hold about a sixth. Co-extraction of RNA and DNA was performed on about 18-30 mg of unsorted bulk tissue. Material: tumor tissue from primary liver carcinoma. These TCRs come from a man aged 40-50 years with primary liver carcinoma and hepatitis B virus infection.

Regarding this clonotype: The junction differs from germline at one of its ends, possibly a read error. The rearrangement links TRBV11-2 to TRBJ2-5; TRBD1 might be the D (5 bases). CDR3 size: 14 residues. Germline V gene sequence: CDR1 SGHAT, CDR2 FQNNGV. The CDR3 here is CASSFNGGQETQYF. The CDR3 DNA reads TGTGCCAGCAGCTTCAACGGTGGACAAGAGACCCAGTACTTT.

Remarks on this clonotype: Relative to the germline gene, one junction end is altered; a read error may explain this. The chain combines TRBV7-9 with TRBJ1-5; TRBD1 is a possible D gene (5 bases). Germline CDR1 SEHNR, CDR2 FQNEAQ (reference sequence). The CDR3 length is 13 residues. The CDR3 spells CASSTQEGQPQLF. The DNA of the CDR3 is TGTGCCAGCAGCACACAGGAGGGTCAGCCCCAGCTTTTT.

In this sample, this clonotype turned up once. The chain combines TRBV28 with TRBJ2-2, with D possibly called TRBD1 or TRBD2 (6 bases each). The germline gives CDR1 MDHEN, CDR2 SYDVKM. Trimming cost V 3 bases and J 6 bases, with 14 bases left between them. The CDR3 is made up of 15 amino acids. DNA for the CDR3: TGTGCCAGCAGTTTTATGAAAGGGGGGTCCGGGGAGCTGTTTTTT. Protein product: CASSFMKGGSGELFF.

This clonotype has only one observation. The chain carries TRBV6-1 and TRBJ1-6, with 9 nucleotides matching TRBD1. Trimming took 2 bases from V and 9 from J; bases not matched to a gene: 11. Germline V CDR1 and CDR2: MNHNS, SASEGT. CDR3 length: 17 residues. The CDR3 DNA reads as TGTGCCAGCAGTGAACTACCGGGGACAGGGCGGAGTTCACCCCTCCACTTT. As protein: CASSELPGTGRSSPLHF.

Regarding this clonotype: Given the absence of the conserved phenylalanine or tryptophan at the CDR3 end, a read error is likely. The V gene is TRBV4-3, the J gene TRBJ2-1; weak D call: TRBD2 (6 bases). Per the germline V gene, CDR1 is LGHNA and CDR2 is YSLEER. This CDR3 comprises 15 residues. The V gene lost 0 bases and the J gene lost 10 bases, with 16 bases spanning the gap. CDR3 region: CASSQDPTGAKEQFI. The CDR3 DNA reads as TGCGCCAGCAGCCAAGACCCTACGGGAGCCAAAGAGCAGTTCATC.

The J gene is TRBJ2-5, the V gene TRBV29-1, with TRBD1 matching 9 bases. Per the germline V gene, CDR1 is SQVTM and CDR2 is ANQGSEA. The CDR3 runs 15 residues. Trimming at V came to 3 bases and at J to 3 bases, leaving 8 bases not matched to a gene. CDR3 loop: CSVEPHRGRKETQYF. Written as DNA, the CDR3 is TGCAGCGTTGAGCCCCACAGGGGGCGGAAAGAGACCCAGTACTTC.

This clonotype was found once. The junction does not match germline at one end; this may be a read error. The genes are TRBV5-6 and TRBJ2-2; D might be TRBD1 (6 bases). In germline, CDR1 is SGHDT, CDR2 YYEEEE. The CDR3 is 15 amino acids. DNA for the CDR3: TGTGCCAACACTTACGGGACAAGAAACATCGGGGAGCTGTTTTTT. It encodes CANTYGTRNIGELFF. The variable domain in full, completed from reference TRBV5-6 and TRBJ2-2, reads DAGVTQSPTHLIKTRGQQVTLRCSPKSGHDTVSWYQQALGQGPQFIFQYYEEEERQRGNFPDRFSGHQFPNYSSELNVNALLLGDSALYLCANTYGTRNIGELFFGEGSRLTVL.

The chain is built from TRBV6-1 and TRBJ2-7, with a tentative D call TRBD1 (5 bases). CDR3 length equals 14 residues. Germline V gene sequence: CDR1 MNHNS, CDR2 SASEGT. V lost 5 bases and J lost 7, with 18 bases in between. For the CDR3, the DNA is TGTGCCAGCAGTATCGATCAGGGAATAGGGGAGCAGTACTTC. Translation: CASSIDQGIGEQYF.

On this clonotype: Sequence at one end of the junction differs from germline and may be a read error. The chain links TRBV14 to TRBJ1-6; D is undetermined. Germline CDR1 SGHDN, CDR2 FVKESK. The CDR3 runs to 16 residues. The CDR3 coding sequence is TGTGCCAGCAGCCAAGGGATCGTGAGGTTTAATTCGCCCCTCCACTTT. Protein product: CASSQGIVRFNSPLHF.

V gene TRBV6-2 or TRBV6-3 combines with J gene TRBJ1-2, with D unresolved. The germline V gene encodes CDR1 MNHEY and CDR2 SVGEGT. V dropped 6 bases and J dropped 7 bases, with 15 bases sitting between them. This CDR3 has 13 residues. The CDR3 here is CASSPRSGFGYTF. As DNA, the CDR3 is TGTGCCAGCAGCCCCCGGAGTGGCTTTGGCTACACCTTC.

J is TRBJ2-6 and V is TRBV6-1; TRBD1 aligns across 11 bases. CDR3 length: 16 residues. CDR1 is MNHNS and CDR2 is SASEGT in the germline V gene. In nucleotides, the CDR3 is TGTGCAGGTACCGGGACAGGGGGTACTGGGGCCAAAGCCCTGACTTTC. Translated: CAGTGTGGTGAKALTF.

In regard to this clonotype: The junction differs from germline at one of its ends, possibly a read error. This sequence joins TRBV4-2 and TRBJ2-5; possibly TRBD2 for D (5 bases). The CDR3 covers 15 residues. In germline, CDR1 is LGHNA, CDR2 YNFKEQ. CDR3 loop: CVSSQAERVSETQYF. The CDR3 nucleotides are TGTGTCAGCAGCCAAGCGGAGAGGGTATCGGAGACCCAGTACTTC.

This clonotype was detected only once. The CDR3 DNA sequence: TGCAGCGTCGGGAGGACAGATGAGGCTTTCTTT. Translating gives CSVGRTDEAFF. This sequence joins TRBV29-1 and TRBJ1-1; D is perhaps TRBD1 (6 bases). This CDR3 spans 11 amino acids. Germline V gene lookup returns CDR1 SQVTM and CDR2 ANQGSEA. V shed 6 bases and J shed 11 bases, with 16 bases lying between them. The whole variable domain, filled in from reference TRBV29-1 and TRBJ1-1, reads SAVISQKPSRDICQRGTSLTIQCQVDSQVTMMFWYRQQPGQSLTLIATANQGSEATYESGFVIDKFPISRPNLTFSTLTVSNMSPEDSSIYLCSVGRTDEAFFGQGTRLTVV.

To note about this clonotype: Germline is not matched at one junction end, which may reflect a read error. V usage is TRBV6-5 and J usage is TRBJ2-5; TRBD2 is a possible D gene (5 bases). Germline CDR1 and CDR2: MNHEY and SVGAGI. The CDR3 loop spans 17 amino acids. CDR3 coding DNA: TGTACCAGTAGTTACTCGAGTAGTGGCGGGTCCCAGGAGACCCAGTACTTC. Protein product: CTSSYSSSGGSQETQYF.